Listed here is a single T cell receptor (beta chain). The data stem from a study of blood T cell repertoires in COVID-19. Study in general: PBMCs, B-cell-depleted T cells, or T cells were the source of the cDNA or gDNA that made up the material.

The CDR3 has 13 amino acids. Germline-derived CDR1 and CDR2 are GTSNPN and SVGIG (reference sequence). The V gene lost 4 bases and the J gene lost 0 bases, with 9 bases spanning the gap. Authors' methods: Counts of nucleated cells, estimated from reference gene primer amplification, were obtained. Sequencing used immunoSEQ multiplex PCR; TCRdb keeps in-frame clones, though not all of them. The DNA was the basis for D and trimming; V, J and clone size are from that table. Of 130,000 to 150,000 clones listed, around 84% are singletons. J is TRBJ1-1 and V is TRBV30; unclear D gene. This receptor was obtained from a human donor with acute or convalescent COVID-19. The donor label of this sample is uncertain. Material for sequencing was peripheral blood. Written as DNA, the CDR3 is TGTGCCTGGATAAGCCTGTTGAACACTGAAGCTTTCTTT. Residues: CAWISLLNTEAFF.